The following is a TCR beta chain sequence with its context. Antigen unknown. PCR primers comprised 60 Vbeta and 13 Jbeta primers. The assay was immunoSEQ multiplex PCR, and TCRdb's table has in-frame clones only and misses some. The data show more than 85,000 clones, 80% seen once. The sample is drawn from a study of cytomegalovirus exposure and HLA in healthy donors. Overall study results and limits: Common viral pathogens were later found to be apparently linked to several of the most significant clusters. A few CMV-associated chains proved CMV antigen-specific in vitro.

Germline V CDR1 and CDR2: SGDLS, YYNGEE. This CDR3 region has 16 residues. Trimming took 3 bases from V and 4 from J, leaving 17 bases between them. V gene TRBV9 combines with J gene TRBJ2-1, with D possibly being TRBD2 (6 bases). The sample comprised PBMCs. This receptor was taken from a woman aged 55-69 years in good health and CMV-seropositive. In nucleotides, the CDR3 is TGTGCCAGCAGCGCAACGACCGGGACTCTATACAATGAGCAGTTCTTC. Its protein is CASSATTGTLYNEQFF.